This TCR beta chain is drawn from a study of cytomegalovirus exposure and HLA in healthy donors. The V end was cut by 2 bases, the J end by 0 bases, with 16 bases between. The CDR3 has 17 residues. Germline V gives CDR1 ENHRY, CDR2 SYGVKD. The PCR contained 60 Vbeta and 13 Jbeta primers. Sequencing was performed with immunoSEQ multiplex PCR; in TCRdb, only in-frame clones are kept and a portion is missing. The data contain approximately 110,000 clones, around 69% of them singletons. Details on this clone: Its antigen is not known.

While unrecorded immune exposures were likely, the donors were nominally healthy when sampled. Study observations and caveats: A prior analysis recorded that most TCR beta V segments were productive about 90% or about 30% of the time. Across donors, sequencing depth was assumed by presence/absence analyses to be roughly uniform.

The source material was PBMCs. This receptor was taken from a woman aged 40-49 years in good health and CMV-seropositive. This chain uses TRBV10-3 with TRBJ1-2; D is undetermined. CDR3 amino acids: CAISEAIQLPPNYGYTF. The CDR3 nucleotides read TGTGCCATCAGTGAGGCGATACAGCTACCTCCTAACTATGGCTACACCTTC.